The rows below give T cell receptor beta chains drawn from one sample of a study of type 1 regulatory T cells. In TCRdb, the reads were re-called with MiXCR into one record per CDR3 protein. The table shows 80,000 to 100,000 distinct CDR3 sequences, with roughly 28% occurring only once. Input material: CD4+ T cells, either the whole sample or a sorted fraction (not recorded which). These receptor sequences come from a human donor in good health. Both conserved end residues are part of each CDR3.

CATSTAGYGANVLTF	TRBJ2-6	TRBV15
CSGGGATNEQYF	TRBJ2-7	TRBV29-1
CASSSGTGGSYEQYF	TRBJ2-7	TRBV12-3/TRBV12-4
CASSQERGRAADTQYF	TRBJ2-3	TRBV4-2
CASSYQGSGNTIYF	TRBJ1-3	TRBV6-5
CASVFSGAKNIQYF	TRBJ2-4	TRBV6-2/TRBV6-3
CAGGQGENSPLHF	TRBJ1-6	TRBV2
CASSGIILPRDVQYF	TRBJ2-7	TRBV6-1
CASTVPTGKRNHGYTF	TRBJ1-2	TRBV10-2
CASGVDGRASDTQYF	TRBJ2-3	TRBV6-6
CAWSRAGETQYF	TRBJ2-5	TRBV30
CASSRDRSLREQYF	TRBJ2-7	TRBV4-3
CASSLSQLQETQYF	TRBJ2-5	TRBV7-8
CASSLRARDEQFF	TRBJ2-1	TRBV6-2/TRBV6-3
CASSSGQGEDYEQYF	TRBJ2-7	TRBV7-9
CASSPDRGHPAGYEQYF	TRBJ2-7	TRBV18
CAISEPHTPYEQYF	TRBJ2-7	TRBV10-3
CASSTPQEQFF	TRBJ2-1	TRBV19
CASSYGLAGGGEQYF	TRBJ2-7	TRBV7-9
CASSFFSREQYF	TRBJ2-7	TRBV12-3/TRBV12-4
CASSPWTISDTQYF	TRBJ2-3	TRBV6-2/TRBV6-3
CASSYSGVGTGPYGYTF	TRBJ1-2	TRBV6-6
CASSLSGGGDYADTQYF	TRBJ2-3	TRBV7-3
CASSSDREDQPQHF	TRBJ1-5	TRBV12-3/TRBV12-4
CSAGRTQNTEAFF	TRBJ1-1	TRBV20-1
CASSSSRGRTPGYEQYF	TRBJ2-7	TRBV7-2
CASSYNSGFNEQYF	TRBJ2-7	TRBV6-6
CASSLEGVRGYTF	TRBJ1-2	TRBV5-1
CASSLGLFRHQDKADTQYF	TRBJ2-3	TRBV27
CASSPGIGELFF	TRBJ2-2	TRBV5-1
CASSPEHFPGLSNEQFF	TRBJ2-1	TRBV7-3
CSAREGQGDQPQHF	TRBJ1-5	TRBV20-1
CASSQDPQSYEQYF	TRBJ2-7	TRBV4-1
CASSLLAAYEQYF	TRBJ2-7	TRBV7-8
CASGNDRKNTEAFF	TRBJ1-1	TRBV9
CATSPRGGSGANVLTF	TRBJ2-6	TRBV15
CASSSADGQNTEAFF	TRBJ1-1	TRBV13
CASTLSGVSYEQYF	TRBJ2-7	TRBV2
CSAPTLAGRTDTQYF	TRBJ2-3	TRBV20-1
CASSPLGSGRLYGYTF	TRBJ1-2	TRBV28
CATSRGSNEKLFF	TRBJ1-4	TRBV15
CASSSQNRENEQFF	TRBJ2-1	TRBV7-2
CASSPRLAGGFQQYEQFF	TRBJ2-1	TRBV6-1
CASSADTYGYTF	TRBJ1-2	TRBV7-8
CASSPETPPNEQFF	TRBJ2-1	TRBV27
CASSPKPGQSPYEQYF	TRBJ2-7	TRBV7-9